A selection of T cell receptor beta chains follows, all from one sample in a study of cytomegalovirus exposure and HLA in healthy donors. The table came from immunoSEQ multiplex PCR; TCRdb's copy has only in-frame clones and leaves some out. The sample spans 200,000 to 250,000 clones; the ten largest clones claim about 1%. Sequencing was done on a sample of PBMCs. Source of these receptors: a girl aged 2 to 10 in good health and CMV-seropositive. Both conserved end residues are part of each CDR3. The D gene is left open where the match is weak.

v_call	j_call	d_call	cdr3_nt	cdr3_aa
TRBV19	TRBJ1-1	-	TGTGCCAGTACCCTGACTGGAATATCCCCTGAAGCTTTCTTT	CASTLTGISPEAFF
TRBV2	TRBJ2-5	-	TGTGCCAGCAGCAGAGGAAGGAATCAAGAGACCCAGTACTTC	CASSRGRNQETQYF
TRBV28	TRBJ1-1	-	TGTGCCAGCACTTCGAGGAACCTTGAAGCTTTCTTT	CASTSRNLEAFF
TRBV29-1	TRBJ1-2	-	TGCAGCGTAGCAGGACTGCGTGATGGCTACACCTTC	CSVAGLRDGYTF
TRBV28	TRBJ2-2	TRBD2	TGTGCCAGCAGTACTAGCGGGAGAGTTACCGGGGAGCTGTTTTTT	CASSTSGRVTGELFF
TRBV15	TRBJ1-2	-	TGTGCCACCAGCCGGGGGGGGACTAACTATGGCTACACCTTC	CATSRGGTNYGYTF
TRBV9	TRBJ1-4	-	TGTGCCAGCAGCGTAGTACTGGGAGGCAGGGAAAAACTGTTTTTT	CASSVVLGGREKLFF
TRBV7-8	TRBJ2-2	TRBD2	TGTGCCAGCAGCTTAGAAAGCGGGGGGAACACCGGGGAGCTGTTTTTT	CASSLESGGNTGELFF
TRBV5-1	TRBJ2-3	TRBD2	TGCGCCAGCAGTGGGCGGGAGGTGCCAGATACGCAGTATTTT	CASSGREVPDTQYF
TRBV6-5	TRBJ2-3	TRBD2	TGTGCCAGCAGTCAGACTAGCGGGGCTACAGATACGCAGTATTTT	CASSQTSGATDTQYF
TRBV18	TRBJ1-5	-	TGTGCCAGCTCACCAACGGAGGTGAGAGGGGAGGATCAGCCCCAGCATTTT	CASSPTEVRGEDQPQHF
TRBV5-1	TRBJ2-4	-	TGCGCCAGCAGCTTGGGGCAGGGCAAAAACATTCAGTACTTC	CASSLGQGKNIQYF
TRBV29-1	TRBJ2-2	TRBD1	TGCAGCGTTGGGGGGACAGGGAACACCGGGGAGCTGTTTTTT	CSVGGTGNTGELFF
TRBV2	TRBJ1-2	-	TGTGCCAGCAGTAAAGACAGGCCGTCGGGCTACACCTTC	CASSKDRPSGYTF
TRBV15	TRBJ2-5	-	TGTGCCACCAGCAGAGAGGGGAACAGGCGAGTATTAGAGACCCAGTACTTC	CATSREGNRRVLETQYF
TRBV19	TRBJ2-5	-	TGTGCCAGCGGTCACCGGGAAGTTTGGGAGACCCAGTACTTC	CASGHREVWETQYF
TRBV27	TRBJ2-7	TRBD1	TGTGCCAGCAGTTTATCGAAGAGGGGGCCCTACGAGCAGTACTTC	CASSLSKRGPYEQYF
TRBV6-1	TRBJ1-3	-	TGTGCCAGCAGTGAATTCGCAGGGGGAAACACCATATATTTT	CASSEFAGGNTIYF
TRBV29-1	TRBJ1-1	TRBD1	TGCAGCGGGAGGGGTTTGGACAGGGCGGGCACTGAAGCTTTCTTT	CSGRGLDRAGTEAFF
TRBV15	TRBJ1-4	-	TGTGCCACGGGGCAGGGAACTAATGAAAAACTGTTTTTT	CATGQGTNEKLFF
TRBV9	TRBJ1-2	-	TGTGCCAGCGGTTCAGGGGTAACTAACTATGGCTACACCTTC	CASGSGVTNYGYTF
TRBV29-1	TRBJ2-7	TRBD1	TGCAGCGTTGAGCCGGGACAGGGGGCCAAAGAGCAGTACTTC	CSVEPGQGAKEQYF
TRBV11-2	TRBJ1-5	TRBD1	TGTGCCAGCAGCTTAGATCCCAGGGGGTCTCAGCCCCAGCATTTT	CASSLDPRGSQPQHF
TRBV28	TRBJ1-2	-	TGTGCCAGCAGTTTAGTGGGGGCGGGCTATGGCTACACCTTC	CASSLVGAGYGYTF
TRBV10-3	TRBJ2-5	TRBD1	TGTGCCATCAGCGACAGGGTGAACCAAGAGACCCAGTACTTC	CAISDRVNQETQYF
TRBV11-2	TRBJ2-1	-	TGTGCCAGCAGCTTAGTCGTTGCGGGCCCATACAATGAGCAGTTCTTC	CASSLVVAGPYNEQFF
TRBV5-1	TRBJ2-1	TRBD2	TGCGCCAGCAGCTTTGGGACTAGCGGGAGTAAAGAGCAGTTCTTC	CASSFGTSGSKEQFF
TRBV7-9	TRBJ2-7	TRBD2	TGTGCCAGCAATTTAGCGGGAGGGCCTTCGGCCTACGAGCAGTACTTC	CASNLAGGPSAYEQYF
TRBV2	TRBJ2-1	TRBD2	TGTGCCAGCAGTGGGCCTAGCGGGAGGGAGGGTGAGCAGTTCTTC	CASSGPSGREGEQFF
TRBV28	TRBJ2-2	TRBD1	TGTGCCAGCAGTTTAATGGGGACAGTTAGGGCCGGGGAGCTGTTTTTT	CASSLMGTVRAGELFF
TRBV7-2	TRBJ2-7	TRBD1	TGTGCCAGCAGCTCGACCGGGACAGTACTATACGAGCAGTACTTC	CASSSTGTVLYEQYF